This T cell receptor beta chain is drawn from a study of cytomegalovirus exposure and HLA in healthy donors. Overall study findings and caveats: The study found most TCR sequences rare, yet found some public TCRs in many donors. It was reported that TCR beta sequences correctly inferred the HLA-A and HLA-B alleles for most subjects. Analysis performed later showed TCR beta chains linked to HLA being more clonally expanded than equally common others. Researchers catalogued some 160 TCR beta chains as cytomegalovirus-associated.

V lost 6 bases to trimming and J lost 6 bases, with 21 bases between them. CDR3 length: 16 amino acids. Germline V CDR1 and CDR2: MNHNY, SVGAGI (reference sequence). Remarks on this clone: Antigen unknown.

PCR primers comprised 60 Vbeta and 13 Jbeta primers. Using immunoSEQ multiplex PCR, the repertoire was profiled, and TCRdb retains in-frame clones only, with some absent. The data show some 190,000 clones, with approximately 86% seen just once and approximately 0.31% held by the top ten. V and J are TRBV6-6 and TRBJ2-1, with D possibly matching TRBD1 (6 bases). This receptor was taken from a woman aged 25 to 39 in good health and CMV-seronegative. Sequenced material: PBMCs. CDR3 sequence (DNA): TGTGCCAGCAGCACACCGAATGGACAGTCGGGCAATGAGCAGTTCTTC. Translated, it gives CASSTPNGQSGNEQFF.